Shown below are 8 T cell receptor beta chains from a single sample sequenced in a study of T cell repertoires in cytomegalovirus infection. MiXCR, applied by TCRdb to the reads, yields one record per CDR3 protein. The sample lists fewer than 550,000 distinct CDR3 sequences, about 11% occurring once. The specimen sequenced was PBMCs. The receptors shown here come from a human donor in good health (CMV status not recorded). Some clones in this sample may be carry-over from other donors' samples.

This sequence joins TRBV12-3 or TRBV12-4 and TRBJ2-1, with 8 nucleotides matching TRBD2. The CDR3 totals 15 residues. J was trimmed by 16 bases and V by 3 bases; bases with no gene match: 17. CDR3 sequence reads: CASSLGQETGGRVFF. The CDR3 bases are TGTGCCAGCAGTTTGGGGCAGGAGACGGGGGGGAGAGTTTTCTTC.

This clonotype was seen more than once but under ten times. The rearrangement uses TRBV5-1 and TRBJ1-1; TRBD1 might be the D (5 bases). With 1 base removed from V and 1 base from J, the gap between germline ends came to 11 bases. The CDR3 is 15 residues long. From germline, CDR1 is SGHRS and CDR2 YFSETQ. The DNA of the CDR3 is TGCGCCAGCAGCTTGAGGGGTACAAGGAACACTGAAGCTTTCTTT. Residues: CASSLRGTRNTEAFF.

This rearrangement joins TRBV19 to TRBJ1-2, with a tentative D call TRBD1 (6 bases). V was cut by 3 bases and J by 4 bases, with 15 bases left in between. This CDR3 has 15 residues. Germline V gene data show CDR1 as LNHDA and CDR2 as SQIVND (reference sequence). This CDR3 is CASSIVVGGTYGYTF. CDR3 sequence (DNA): TGTGCCAGTAGTATTGTGGTAGGGGGGACCTATGGCTACACCTTC. Drawing the rest from reference TRBV19 and TRBJ1-2, the complete variable domain is DGGITQSPKYLFRKEGQNVTLSCEQNLNHDAMYWYRQDPGQGLRLIYYSQIVNDFQKGDIAEGYSVSREKKESFPLTVTSAQKNPTAFYLCASSIVVGGTYGYTFGSGTRLTVV.

The V and J genes are TRBV20-1 and TRBJ2-1; 8 nucleotides align to TRBD2. Trimming took 3 bases from V and 7 from J; bases not matched to a gene: 11. Germline CDR1 is DFQATT and CDR2 is SNEGSKA (reference sequence). The CDR3 length is 15 residues. The CDR3 reads CSARRAGVVLNEQFF. The CDR3 nucleotides read TGCAGTGCTAGGAGAGCGGGAGTGGTCCTAAATGAGCAGTTCTTC.

This clonotype was seen many times. The gene calls are TRBV4-1 and TRBJ2-7; D possibly uses TRBD1 or TRBD2 (5 bases each). Germline CDR1 is MGHRA and CDR2 is YSYEKL. V was shortened by 0 bases and J by 6 bases, with 12 bases between the two germline ends. The CDR3 totals 14 residues. DNA of the CDR3: TGCGCCAGCAGCCAAGATCATGCTGGGGGCGAGCAGTACTTC. It yields the protein CASSQDHAGGEQYF.

This clonotype was detected many times. The chain has TRBV7-2 and TRBJ2-5; D unclear. V dropped 0 bases and J dropped 7 bases, with 12 bases sitting between them. CDR1 is SGHTA and CDR2 is FQGNSA in the germline V gene. The CDR3 sequence is 14 residues long. CDR3 DNA sequence: TGTGCCAGCAGCTTAGCGTCCGTAAGGGCGACCCAGTACTTC. Its protein is CASSLASVRATQYF.

This clonotype has at least ten counts. V and J are TRBV28 and TRBJ2-5, with 14 bases aligning to TRBD2. CDR3 length: 15 residues. The ends lost 10 bases at V and 5 bases at J; junction bases unmatched: 9. Germline CDR1 reads MDHEN; CDR2 reads SYDVKM. The CDR3 DNA is TGTGCCATTGCCGGGACTAGCGGGAGATCCGAGACCCAGTACTTC. As protein: CAIAGTSGRSETQYF.

The chain recombines TRBV9 with TRBJ2-5, with TRBD2 matching over 12 bases. The length of the CDR3 is 15 residues. The ends lost 4 bases at V and 5 bases at J; junction bases unmatched: 6. Germline V CDR1 and CDR2: SGDLS, YYNGEE. The CDR3, as DNA: TGTGCCAGCAGCATCCGGACTAGCGGGACGGAGACCCAGTACTTC. Encoded protein: CASSIRTSGTETQYF.